This TCR beta chain was documented in a study of spatial heterogeneity in lung cancer. Whole-study findings and limits: Higher tumor mutation counts went along with higher counts of expanded intratumoral alpha and beta TCRs.

TCRdb reprocessed the 5' RACE reads with MiXCR, giving one entry per CDR3 protein. Of 20,000 to 25,000 distinct CDR3 sequences listed, over 2.5% are singletons. The sample's time point: sample taken at primary tumor resection. The donors were 55 to 85 patients with non-small cell lung cancer that was early-stage and untreated. V was cut by 4 bases and J by 8 bases, with 21 bases left in between. Germline-derived CDR1 and CDR2 are SGDLS and YYNGEE. There are 15 residues in the CDR3. This clonotype was picked up many times. Antigen specificity is unknown. The J gene is TRBJ1-2, the V gene TRBV9; D might be TRBD1 (5 bases). This TCR came from a male donor with early-stage non-small cell lung cancer. The sample in question was lung tumor tissue, obtained at surgery. Here the CDR3 reads CASSSSQGLLGGYTF. The CDR3 DNA reads as TGTGCCAGCAGCTCTAGTCAGGGCCTCTTAGGGGGCTACACCTTC.